This T cell receptor beta chain was recovered during a study of beta chain features in type 1 diabetes. Study conclusions and caveats: Shorter TCRB CDR3s, moderately but significantly so, were found in Type 1 diabetes patients in all four CD4+ subsets.

Trimming shortened V by 4 bases and J by 5 bases, and 15 bases separated the two germline ends. The CDR3 has 14 amino acids. Germline V CDR1 and CDR2: SGHRS, YFSETQ. As to this clone: What it recognizes is unknown.

TCRB transcripts that were expressed got sequenced, as all of the isolated RNA had been reverse transcribed. Here immunoSEQ multiplex PCR was the method, and the copy in TCRdb shows in-frame clones only, minus some. The table records some 360,000 clones, 15% to 20% of them present only once. The TCR comes from a woman in her late teens or twenties in good health. The chain joins TRBV5-1 to TRBJ2-5; D is uncertain. Input material: naive CD4+ T cells from blood. The CDR3 is CASSPGRGSETQYF. CDR3 coding DNA: TGCGCCAGCAGCCCCGGTAGAGGATCGGAGACCCAGTACTTC.